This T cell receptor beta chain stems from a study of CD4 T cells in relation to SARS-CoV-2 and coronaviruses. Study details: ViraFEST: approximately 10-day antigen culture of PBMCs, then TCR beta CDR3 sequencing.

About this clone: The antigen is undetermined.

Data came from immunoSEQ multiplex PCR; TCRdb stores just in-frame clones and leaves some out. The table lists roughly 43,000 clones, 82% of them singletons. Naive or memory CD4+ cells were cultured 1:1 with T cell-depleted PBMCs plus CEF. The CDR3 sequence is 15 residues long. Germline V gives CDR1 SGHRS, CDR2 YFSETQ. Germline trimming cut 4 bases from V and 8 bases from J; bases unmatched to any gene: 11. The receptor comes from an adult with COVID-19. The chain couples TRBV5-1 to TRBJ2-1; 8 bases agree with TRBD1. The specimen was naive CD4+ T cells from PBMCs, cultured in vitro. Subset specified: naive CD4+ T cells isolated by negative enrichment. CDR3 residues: CASSIGGYRGDEQFF. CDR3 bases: TGCGCCAGCAGCATAGGGGGGTACAGGGGGGATGAGCAGTTCTTC.